This TCR beta chain was captured by sequencing in a study of blood T cell repertoires in COVID-19. Germline V gene sequence: CDR1 SQVTM, CDR2 ANQGSEA. V was cut by 6 bases and J by 5 bases, with 17 bases left in between. The CDR3 extends over 13 amino acids. Sequenced by immunoSEQ multiplex PCR; TCRdb stores in-frame clones only, minus some. The profile shows 300,000 to 450,000 clones, 88% of them singletons. The clonotype originates from a young woman who had been exposed to COVID-19. J is TRBJ2-7 and V is TRBV29-1; tentative D call: TRBD2 (5 bases). The specimen sequenced was PBMCs or T cells enriched from blood (not recorded which). The CDR3 DNA reads as TGCAGCGTGGAGGCAGGCGCGGAGGACGAGCAGTACTTC. It translates to CSVEAGAEDEQYF.